The 26 T cell receptor beta chains given below trace back to one sample, sequenced in a study of identical twins. TCRdb itself ran the 5' RACE reads through MiXCR, one entry per CDR3 protein. The sample has 550,000 to 700,000 distinct CDR3 sequences, 21% seen once. The sample was also linked to a second study, of T cells expressing NK-cell markers.

The sample consisted of PBMCs. These receptors originate from a woman aged 18-29 years in good health.

This sequence joins TRBV12-3 or TRBV12-4 and TRBJ2-6; possible D gene TRBD1, 5 bases. Trimming took off 5 bases at V and 4 bases at J, with 12 bases between the two ends. This CDR3 has 15 amino acids. The CDR3 reads CASSAGWSGANVLTF. The CDR3 coding sequence is TGTGCCAGCAGTGCAGGGTGGTCCGGGGCCAACGTCCTGACTTTC.

This clonotype has only a few counts. The J gene is TRBJ2-1, the V gene TRBV29-1; unclear D gene. From germline, CDR1 is SQVTM and CDR2 ANQGSEA. The CDR3 is 10 amino acids. Trimming removed 7 bases at V and 7 bases at J, with 8 bases between. The CDR3 sequence: CSALENEQFF. CDR3 nucleotide sequence: TGCAGCGCCCTTGAGAATGAGCAGTTCTTC.

The genes are TRBV6-1 and TRBJ2-3; TRBD2 aligns across 8 bases. The germline CDR1 and CDR2 sequences are MNHNS and SASEGT. The CDR3 consists of 13 residues. V lost 8 bases to trimming and J lost 5 bases; unmatched junction nucleotides: 6. The CDR3 reads CASRGGRGDTQYF. In nucleotides, the CDR3 is TGTGCCAGCCGGGGGGGGCGCGGAGATACGCAGTATTTT.

The sample holds many counts of this clonotype. An end of the junction does not agree with germline; a read error may underlie this. This rearrangement joins TRBV29-1 to TRBJ2-1; 9 nucleotides align to TRBD1. Germline-derived CDR1 and CDR2 are SQVTM and ANQGSEA. This CDR3 has 9 amino acids. For the CDR3, the DNA is TGCAGCGTTGAGGGACAGGGAACCTTC. It specifies CSVEGQGTF.

J is TRBJ2-5 and V is TRBV15; TRBD1 matches at 7 bases. This CDR3 region has 15 residues. CDR1 is LNHNV and CDR2 is YYDKDF in the germline V gene (reference sequence). The V and J ends lost 8 bases and 5 bases, in that order; junction bases with no gene match: 14. CDR3 in amino acids: CATRPRQGVIETQYF. CDR3 nucleotide sequence: TGTGCCACCCGCCCCCGGCAGGGGGTTATCGAGACCCAGTACTTC.

This clonotype has more than one count but fewer than ten. This chain joins TRBV20-1 and TRBJ2-1, with 14 bases fitting TRBD2. The CDR3 runs 16 residues. The V gene end was trimmed by 0 bases and the J gene end by 8 bases; junction bases not matched to a gene: 6. Germline values: CDR1 DFQATT, CDR2 SNEGSKA (reference sequence). The CDR3 loop reads CSARDSTSGGADEQFF. The CDR3 DNA reads as TGCAGTGCTAGAGATTCGACTAGCGGGGGGGCCGATGAGCAGTTCTTC.

The chain combines TRBV27 with TRBJ1-1; D ambiguous. The CDR3 spans 13 residues. The germline V gene has CDR1 MNHEY and CDR2 SMNVEV (reference sequence). V lost 0 bases to trimming and J lost 8 bases, with 10 bases between them. The CDR3 reads CASSLSMKAEAFF. In DNA, the CDR3 is TGTGCCAGCAGTTTATCGATGAAGGCCGAAGCTTTCTTT.

This clonotype was observed at least ten times. The rearrangement joins TRBV5-5 to TRBJ2-7; 7 bases are shared with TRBD2. This CDR3 region has 15 residues. V was pared by 2 bases and J by 0 bases, with 5 bases of the junction left unmatched. CDR1 and CDR2 from the germline V gene are SGHKS and YYEKEE (reference sequence). The CDR3 region is CASSFLTGGSYEQYF. The CDR3 coding sequence is TGTGCCAGCAGCTTCTTGACGGGGGGCTCCTACGAGCAGTACTTC.

This clonotype was observed a handful of times. The CDR3 loop is CASSLIAGDQEQYF. Here the CDR3 DNA reads TGTGCCAGCAGTTTAATTGCGGGAGATCAAGAGCAGTACTTC. The V call is TRBV12-3 or TRBV12-4, the J call TRBJ2-7; TRBD2 matches at 7 bases. Trimming at V came to 2 bases and at J to 7 bases, leaving 8 bases not matched to a gene. CDR3 length equals 14 residues.

This clonotype showed up just a few times. The V call is TRBV10-3, the J call TRBJ2-3; D is unresolved. The V end lost 6 bases, the J end lost 1 base, and 5 bases lay between the germline ends. The CDR3 contains 12 residues. Germline V lookup: CDR1 ENHRY, CDR2 SYGVKD. The CDR3 nucleotides read TGTGCCATCAGGGCGGGCACAGATACGCAGTATTTT. It codes for CAIRAGTDTQYF.

V and J are TRBV4-2 and TRBJ2-5; 11 nucleotides agree with TRBD2. V shed 3 bases, J shed 3 bases, and the junction held 6 bases outside the gene matches. CDR3 size: 16 residues. Germline V lookup: CDR1 LGHNA, CDR2 YNFKEQ. The CDR3: CASSHSGTSGEETQYF. CDR3 nucleotide sequence: TGTGCCAGCAGCCACAGTGGGACTAGCGGAGAAGAGACCCAGTACTTC.

The chain couples TRBV12-5 to TRBJ2-1; 10 bases are a match to TRBD2. The CDR3 covers 16 residues. Germline lookup yields CDR1 LGHNT and CDR2 FRNRAP. Trimming removed 0 bases from V and 8 bases from J; junction bases left unmatched: 7. The CDR3 loop reads CASGLVQSGREHEQFF. Written as DNA, the CDR3 is TGTGCTAGTGGTTTGGTACAGAGCGGGAGGGAACATGAGCAGTTCTTC.

This clonotype came up a few times. This chain uses TRBV5-5 with TRBJ2-2; 8 bases are a match to TRBD2. J lost 0 bases, V lost 0 bases, and 7 bases had no gene match. Germline-derived CDR1 and CDR2 are SGHKS and YYEKEE (reference sequence). The CDR3 is 18 residues long. CDR3 amino acids: CASSLAVTSGTNTGELFF. CDR3 nucleotides: TGTGCCAGCAGCTTGGCCGTCACTAGCGGTACGAACACCGGGGAGCTGTTTTTT. The full variable domain, with the rest looked up from reference TRBV5-5 and TRBJ2-2, is DAGVTQSPTHLIKTRGQQVTLRCSPISGHKSVSWYQQVLGQGPQFIFQYYEKEERGRGNFPDRFSARQFPNYSSELNVNALLLGDSALYLCASSLAVTSGTNTGELFFGEGSRLTVL.

The chain joins TRBV12-3 or TRBV12-4 to TRBJ2-2, with 7 bases matching TRBD1. The V and J ends lost 6 bases and 8 bases, in that order; junction bases with no gene match: 12. The CDR3 totals 15 residues. CDR3 sequence (DNA): TGTGCCAGCAGCGGCGGACAGGTGTTTTCTGGGGAGCTGTTTTTT. Residues: CASSGGQVFSGELFF.

In this sample, this clonotype turned up a few times. The chain carries TRBV27 and TRBJ2-7, with D possibly being TRBD2 (5 bases). The CDR3 sequence is 17 residues long. Germline CDR1 and CDR2: MNHEY and SMNVEV (reference sequence). The V end lost 0 bases, the J end lost 1 base, and 16 bases lay between the germline ends. CDR3 nucleotide sequence: TGTGCCAGCAGTTTATCCACGCGTGGACTCACATCCTACGAGCAGTACTTC. It codes for CASSLSTRGLTSYEQYF.

The sample holds many counts of this clonotype. This chain joins TRBV9 and TRBJ2-7; D call uncertain. This CDR3 is built from 14 residues. Germline CDR1 and CDR2: SGDLS and YYNGEE. V was shortened by 2 bases and J by 2 bases, with 11 bases between the two germline ends. CDR3 bases: TGTGCCAGCAGCGTCGACCCGGGCCCCTACGAGCAGTACTTC. Protein product: CASSVDPGPYEQYF.

This clonotype was observed a few times. The chain employs TRBV30 and TRBJ2-3, with D perhaps TRBD2 (5 bases). Germline CDR1 is GTSNPN and CDR2 is SVGIG (reference sequence). The CDR3 covers 14 residues. V was pared by 1 base and J by 4 bases, with 12 bases between. CDR3 sequence: CAWSEGRGADTQYF. CDR3 sequence (DNA): TGTGCCTGGAGTGAGGGCCGGGGAGCAGATACGCAGTATTTT.

This clonotype was found a few times. V is TRBV7-6 and J is TRBJ2-7; a weak D match, TRBD1 (5 bases). Looked up from germline, CDR1 is SGHVS and CDR2 is FNYEAQ. V was shortened by 4 bases and J by 2 bases, with 12 bases between the two germline ends. The CDR3 consists of 14 residues. Here the CDR3 reads CASSSLDSPYEQYF. The CDR3 DNA reads as TGTGCCAGCAGCTCCCTCGACAGCCCCTACGAGCAGTACTTC.

The sample holds a few counts of this clonotype. The genes are TRBV7-9 and TRBJ1-2; D gene uncertain. V was trimmed by 5 bases and J by 3 bases, leaving 4 bases between them. CDR3 length equals 11 residues. Germline CDR1 reads SEHNR; CDR2 reads FQNEAQ (reference sequence). The CDR3 sequence is CASSTYYGYTF. The CDR3 nucleotides read TGTGCCAGCAGCACCTACTATGGCTACACCTTC.

This clonotype was detected many times. The V and J genes are TRBV7-9 and TRBJ2-4; D may be TRBD1 or TRBD2 (5 bases each). The germline V and J ends were trimmed by 4 bases and 0 bases, with 16 bases remaining between them. Germline V lookup: CDR1 SEHNR, CDR2 FQNEAQ (reference sequence). This CDR3 contains 17 residues. CDR3 DNA: TGTGCCAGCAGCTGGGACCCCACCGGGCGAGCCAAAAACATTCAGTACTTC. It codes for CASSWDPTGRAKNIQYF.

A few counts support this clonotype. The J gene is TRBJ1-1, the V gene TRBV7-2, with no clear D. CDR1 is SGHTA and CDR2 is FQGNSA in the germline V gene. V was pared by 3 bases and J by 0 bases, with 8 bases between. The CDR3 loop spans 14 amino acids. This CDR3 is CASSFHSMNTEAFF. In nucleotides, the CDR3 is TGTGCCAGCAGCTTCCACAGCATGAACACTGAAGCTTTCTTT. Using reference TRBV7-2 and TRBJ1-1 for the parts outside the CDR3, the full variable domain is GAGVSQSPSNKVTEKGKDVELRCDPISGHTALYWYRQSLGQGLEFLIYFQGNSAPDKSGLPSDRFSAERTGGSVSTLTIQRTQQEDSAVYLCASSFHSMNTEAFFGQGTRLTVV.

This clonotype was seen many times. This rearrangement joins TRBV12-3 or TRBV12-4 to TRBJ2-7, with 9 bases lining up with TRBD2. This CDR3 contains 16 residues. V gave up 5 bases and J gave up 3 bases; unmatched junction bases: 11. CDR3 nucleotide sequence: TGTGCCAGCAGTCCCCGGGCTAGCGGGATCAACTACGAGCAGTACTTC. It encodes CASSPRASGINYEQYF.

The CDR3 spells CASSLYTGNYGYTF. The CDR3 DNA reads as TGCGCCAGCAGCTTGTATACAGGCAACTATGGCTACACCTTC. The chain uses TRBV5-1 and TRBJ1-2, with a possible D match to TRBD1 (5 bases). The CDR3 has 14 residues. V shed 1 base and J shed 2 bases, with 9 bases lying between them. Germline V CDR1 and CDR2: SGHRS, YFSETQ.

The V and J genes are TRBV5-6 and TRBJ2-1, with a possible D match to TRBD2 (5 bases). Trimming took 9 bases from V and 3 from J, leaving 13 bases between them. Germline V CDR1 and CDR2: SGHDT, YYEEEE. The CDR3 runs to 13 residues. CDR3 in amino acids: CANILGGYNEQFF. The CDR3 nucleotides read TGTGCCAACATCTTAGGAGGCTACAATGAGCAGTTCTTC.

This clonotype was counted at least ten times. An end of the junction differs from the germline gene, which may be a read error. This chain joins TRBV5-1 and TRBJ2-7, with D possibly matching TRBD2 (6 bases). Per germline, CDR1 SGHRS and CDR2 YFSETQ. CDR3 size: 11 residues. The CDR3 nucleotides are TGTGCCAGCAGTCTGGAGGGTGAGCAGTACTTC. Protein product: CASSLEGEQYF.

This chain joins TRBV11-1 and TRBJ2-1; 14 nucleotides align to TRBD2. J gave up 0 bases and V 4 bases, and 8 bases lay outside the gene matches. This CDR3 spans 19 amino acids. Germline CDR1 SGHAT, CDR2 FQDESV (reference sequence). CDR3 in DNA: TGTGCCAGCAGCTCGAGGACTAGCGGGAGGTCTGGCTCCTACAATGAGCAGTTCTTC. Translation gives CASSSRTSGRSGSYNEQFF.